The 4 T cell receptor beta chains presented below share a single source sample, sequenced in a study of vaccination effects on CD4 cells after COVID-19. The antigens these receptors bind are not known. Method: immunoSEQ multiplex PCR; TCRdb's copy keeps in-frame clones and lacks some. The table includes tens of thousands of clones, 74% detected once. Viral peptide pools were used in the ViraFEST assay to expand antigen-specific CD4+ T cells, and sequencing came afterward. CD4+ T cell isolation took place after 10 days of culture. Vaccine recipients, nucleocapsid antibody negative, had no prior SARS-CoV-2 infection. The sequences come from CD4+ T cells from PBMCs cultured with SARS-CoV-2 spike peptides, collected before COVID-19 vaccination. The origin of the receptors is a human donor who received a COVID-19 vaccine.

V usage is TRBV6-6 and J usage is TRBJ2-3; 8 bases are shared with TRBD2. Germline trimming cut 6 bases from V and 4 bases from J; bases unmatched to any gene: 3. In germline, CDR1 is MNHNY, CDR2 SVGAGI (reference sequence). CDR3 length: 13 residues. The CDR3 DNA reads as TGTGCCAGCAGCCGGGGGGGCCCAGATACGCAGTATTTT. Protein sequence: CASSRGGPDTQYF.

This clone occurred a few times. The chain employs TRBV29-1 and TRBJ1-1; possibly TRBD1 for D (6 bases). The V and J ends lost 5 bases and 7 bases respectively, with 14 bases between them. The V gene's germline CDR1 is SQVTM and CDR2 ANQGSEA. The CDR3 has 12 residues. The CDR3 region has the DNA TGCAGCGTTCGGTCCAGGGGTCATGAAGCTTTCTTT. Its translation: CSVRSRGHEAFF.

The chain employs TRBV19 and TRBJ2-3, with unresolved D. Trimming removed 9 bases from V and 7 bases from J, with 14 bases in between. Germline CDR1 and CDR2: LNHDA and SQIVND (reference sequence). The CDR3 contains 12 residues. The CDR3 region has the DNA TGTGCCAGCCAGAACCCGCGGAATACGCAGTATTTT. Protein sequence: CASQNPRNTQYF.

The chain recombines TRBV15 with TRBJ2-7; D gene ambiguous. V lost 5 bases and J 8 bases, leaving 10 bases between the germline ends. The germline V gene has CDR1 LNHNV and CDR2 YYDKDF (reference sequence). CDR3 length: 11 residues. In nucleotides, the CDR3 is TGTGCCACCAGCGGGTTAAACCAGCAGTACTTC. As protein: CATSGLNQQYF.